Listed below are T cell receptor beta chains from one sample, sequenced in a study of T cells in Graves' hyperthyroidism and ophthalmopathy. MiXCR was run by TCRdb on the multiplex PCR reads, yielding one entry per CDR3 protein. The table includes fewer than 500,000 distinct CDR3 sequences, roughly 15% detected once. Sequencing used blood. The receptor source for this set is a man younger than 35 with Graves' ophthalmopathy. The CDR3 runs from the conserved cysteine through the conserved F or W. The D gene is left open where the match is weak. Size values are once, few and many counts, or a class for expanded clones, and some rows have none.

.	TRBV5-6	TRBJ2-1	.	CASSLWGIYNEQFF	TGTGCCAGCAGCTTGTGGGGAATCTACAATGAGCAGTTCTTC
.	TRBV6-1	TRBJ1-6	many	CASSARYNSPLHF	TGTGCCAGCAGTGCACGGTATAATTCACCCCTCCACTTT
TRBD1	TRBV6-4	TRBJ1-2	many	CASSLRGSGYGYTF	TGTGCCAGCAGCCTCAGGGGGAGCGGCTATGGCTACACCTTC
.	TRBV6-1	TRBJ2-6	many	CASKSASGANVLTF	TGTGCCAGCAAGTCGGCCTCCGGGGCCAACGTCCTGACTTTC
.	TRBV7-9	TRBJ1-2	many	CASSPGTTGLDYGYTF	TGTGCCAGCAGCCCAGGGACGACAGGCTTAGACTATGGCTACACCTTC
.	TRBV3-1	TRBJ1-1	few	CASSTGTLNTEAFF	TGTGCCAGCAGTACCGGGACTTTGAACACTGAAGCTTTCTTT
.	TRBV18	TRBJ2-6	few	CASSPEVSGANVLTF	TGTGCCAGCTCACCAGAAGTTTCTGGGGCCAACGTCCTGACTTTC
.	TRBV20-1	TRBJ2-1	many	CSAASESDEQFF	TGCAGTGCCGCGTCAGAGTCCGATGAGCAGTTCTTC
.	TRBV12-3/TRBV12-4	TRBJ2-1	many	CASRRGQLLNEQFF	TGTGCCAGCCGCAGGGGACAACTTCTCAATGAGCAGTTCTTC
TRBD1	TRBV29-1	TRBJ1-1	many	CSVGPRQGSTEAFF	TGCAGCGTTGGGCCCCGACAGGGGTCCACTGAAGCTTTCTTT
.	TRBV9	TRBJ2-2	.	CASSLEGVKTGELFF	TGTGCCAGCAGCCTCGAGGGCGTAAAAACCGGGGAGCTGTTTTTT
TRBD2	TRBV7-8	TRBJ2-7	many	CASSPWGLAGDGHNEQYF	TGTGCCAGCAGCCCCTGGGGACTAGCGGGAGACGGGCACAACGAGCAGTACTTC
TRBD1	TRBV19	TRBJ2-7	.	CASSNRDRGEGEQYF	TGTGCCAGTAGTAACCGGGACAGGGGAGAAGGGGAGCAGTACTTC
TRBD1	TRBV10-3	TRBJ1-1	many	CAISKGQGNTEAFF	TGTGCCATCAGTAAAGGACAGGGGAACACTGAAGCTTTCTTT
.	TRBV3-1	TRBJ2-3	many	CASSIPGSVTQYF	TGTGCCAGCAGCATCCCCGGGTCCGTTACGCAGTATTTT
TRBD1	TRBV5-1	TRBJ2-5	few	CASKGTGRETQYF	TGCGCCAGCAAAGGGACAGGGCGGGAGACCCAGTACTTC
.	TRBV13	TRBJ1-5	few	CASSPDLGGQPQHF	TGTGCCAGCAGTCCAGACCTAGGGGGTCAGCCCCAGCATTTT
.	TRBV6-6	TRBJ2-4	many	CASSYYGQTAKNIQYF	TGTGCCAGCAGTTACTATGGACAGACAGCCAAAAACATTCAGTACTTC
.	TRBV4-1	TRBJ2-5	.	CASSQDGSQETQYF	TGCGCCAGCAGCCAAGACGGCTCCCAAGAGACCCAGTACTTC
.	TRBV7-8	TRBJ1-1	many	CASGRKNTEAFF	TGTGCCAGCGGACGTAAGAACACTGAAGCTTTCTTT
TRBD1	TRBV11-2	TRBJ1-2	many	CASSKDREGYYGYTF	TGTGCCAGCAGCAAAGACAGGGAGGGCTACTATGGCTACACCTTC
.	TRBV27	TRBJ1-5	.	CASSPTGARWPQHF	TGTGCCAGCAGTCCGACAGGTGCCCGATGGCCCCAGCATTTT
.	TRBV30	TRBJ1-1	many	CAWSEQSTEAFF	TGTGCCTGGAGCGAACAGAGCACTGAAGCTTTCTTT
TRBD1	TRBV5-1	TRBJ2-1	few	CASSLNTGGGNEQFF	TGCGCCAGCAGCTTGAATACAGGGGGCGGCAATGAGCAGTTCTTC
TRBD2	TRBV6-1	TRBJ2-1	many	CASSPMGRGNEQFF	TGTGCCAGCAGCCCCATGGGGAGGGGCAATGAGCAGTTCTTC
TRBD2	TRBV29-1	TRBJ2-7	.	CSAGDRGLAGGRGEQYF	TGCAGCGCCGGGGACAGAGGACTAGCGGGAGGGCGGGGGGAGCAGTACTTC
TRBD2	TRBV19	TRBJ2-1	.	CASSTGTSGRVGEQFF	TGTGCCAGTAGTACCGGGACTAGCGGGAGGGTGGGTGAGCAGTTCTTC
.	TRBV9	TRBJ2-2	.	CASGRNTVLNTGELFF	TGTGCCAGCGGAAGGAACACAGTTCTGAACACCGGGGAGCTGTTTTTT
TRBD2	TRBV11-1	TRBJ2-3	many	CASSLDSSGREDTQYF	TGTGCCAGCAGCTTAGACTCTAGCGGGAGGGAAGATACGCAGTATTTT
TRBD2	TRBV12-3/TRBV12-4	TRBJ2-2	many	CASQMGGGAPGELFF	TGTGCCAGCCAAATGGGCGGGGGGGCCCCCGGGGAGCTGTTTTTT
TRBD1	TRBV27	TRBJ2-7	many	CASLRHTGTGDYEQYF	TGTGCCAGCCTGAGACACACCGGGACAGGGGACTACGAGCAGTACTTC
TRBD1	TRBV5-4	TRBJ1-2	few	CASSTGGRQSFYGYTF	TGTGCCAGCAGTACAGGGGGCCGGCAAAGTTTCTATGGCTACACCTTC
.	TRBV20-1	TRBJ2-1	many	CSAPDAYLSSYNEQFF	TGCAGTGCGCCGGACGCATATTTAAGCTCCTACAATGAGCAGTTCTTC
TRBD2	TRBV3-1	TRBJ2-7	.	CASSRLAGTYEQYF	TGTGCCAGCAGCCGACTAGCGGGAACCTACGAGCAGTACTTC
.	TRBV14	TRBJ2-1	.	CASSQVGPLEQFF	TGTGCCAGCAGCCAAGTCGGGCCCCTTGAGCAGTTCTTC
.	TRBV29-1	TRBJ2-3	.	CSVEWPSTDTQYF	TGCAGCGTTGAGTGGCCTAGCACAGATACGCAGTATTTT
TRBD1	TRBV6-1	TRBJ1-5	.	CAGSGLRGHQPQHF	TGTGCCGGATCGGGGTTAAGGGGGCACCAGCCCCAGCATTTT
.	TRBV5-8	TRBJ1-4	few	CASSLVSDPTNEKLFF	TGTGCCAGCAGCTTGGTATCGGACCCAACTAATGAAAAACTGTTTTTT
TRBD2	TRBV7-9	TRBJ2-1	many	CASSLGAGVFEQFF	TGTGCCAGCAGCTTAGGAGCGGGAGTTTTTGAGCAGTTCTTC
.	TRBV3-1	TRBJ2-1	many	CASSQGRDNEQFF	TGTGCCAGCAGCCAGGGAAGGGACAATGAGCAGTTCTTC
TRBD1	TRBV6-6	TRBJ2-7	many	CASSYSKLSTGIYEQYF	TGTGCCAGCAGTTACTCGAAGCTATCGACAGGGATCTACGAGCAGTACTTC
.	TRBV4-1	TRBJ1-1	once	CASSIIPQRTEAFF	TGCGCCAGCAGTATTATCCCCCAACGGACTGAAGCTTTCTTT
.	TRBV7-9	TRBJ1-1	many	CASSPHRVNTEAFF	TGTGCCAGCAGCCCCCACAGGGTGAACACTGAAGCTTTCTTT
.	TRBV6-1	TRBJ2-7	few	CASSPGPGSYEQYF	TGTGCCAGCAGCCCGGGACCCGGGAGCTACGAGCAGTACTTC
TRBD1	TRBV5-1	TRBJ2-3	few	CASSATETGADTQYF	TGCGCCAGCAGCGCGACCGAGACAGGGGCAGATACGCAGTATTTT
.	TRBV15	TRBJ1-5	many	CATSREHQPQHF	TGTGCCACCAGCAGGGAACATCAGCCCCAGCATTTT
.	TRBV3-1	TRBJ2-1	many	CASSRESPNEQFF	TGTGCCAGCAGCCGGGAGTCCCCCAATGAGCAGTTCTTC
.	TRBV7-8	TRBJ2-1	many	CASSETSRYNEQFF	TGTGCCAGCAGCGAGACTAGTAGGTACAATGAGCAGTTCTTC
.	TRBV13	TRBJ2-2	many	CASLWGGASGELFF	TGTGCCAGCCTTTGGGGGGGCGCAAGCGGGGAGCTGTTTTTT
.	TRBV3-1	TRBJ2-1	.	CASGQAGAMYGQFF	TGTGCCAGCGGCCAAGCCGGGGCCATGTATGGGCAGTTCTTC
TRBD2	TRBV19	TRBJ2-1	.	CAGSASGREGEQFF	TGTGCCGGAAGCGCTAGCGGGAGGGAGGGTGAGCAGTTCTTC
.	TRBV13	TRBJ2-7	many	CASSFLYEQYF	TGTGCCAGCAGCTTCCTCTACGAGCAGTACTTC
.	TRBV16	TRBJ1-1	many	CASSQSWGLNTEAFF	TGTGCCAGCAGCCAATCATGGGGATTGAACACTGAAGCTTTCTTT
.	TRBV11-2	TRBJ2-2	many	CASSLSGLTHTGELFF	TGTGCCAGCAGCTTGAGCGGTCTAACCCACACCGGGGAGCTGTTTTTT
.	TRBV5-1	TRBJ2-3	many	CASSLASVTDTQYF	TGCGCCAGCAGCTTGGCCTCAGTCACAGATACGCAGTATTTT
TRBD2	TRBV7-3	TRBJ2-1	many	CASSLLSVREGREVEQFF	TGTGCCAGCAGCTTACTATCGGTACGGGAGGGCCGTGAGGTTGAGCAGTTCTTC
.	TRBV5-1	TRBJ1-4	many	CASSLDPGYNEKLFF	TGCGCCAGCAGCTTGGACCCAGGATATAATGAAAAACTGTTTTTT
.	TRBV2	TRBJ2-1	many	CASSEGRTYNEQFF	TGTGCCAGCAGTGAAGGGCGGACTTACAATGAGCAGTTCTTC